Listed here are 24 T cell receptor beta chains from one sample, sequenced in a study of radiation and T cells in renal cell carcinoma (TCRdb year 2020). Receptors were amplified or captured by the immunoSEQ multiplex PCR assay. The clones in this table, taken by TCRdb from immuneACCESS, are in-frame only. Not every clone is retained; where verified, under half of the shortfall comes from an unresolved V gene, and the cause of the rest is unknown. Within this sample are about 150,000 clones, with approximately 86% of them counted one time only. Of the sample, less than 20% falls within the top ten clones. What this sample's time point label stands for: blood 4 weeks post-SBRT, at nephrectomy. Interpreted using the paper, the treatment or condition label stands for: 15 Gy SBRT to primary tumor, nephrectomy 4 weeks later. The source was blood, collected from a patient whose treatment included radiotherapy and nephrectomy. The receptors stem from a woman aged 45-65 years with renal cell carcinoma.

This sequence joins TRBV4-2 and TRBJ2-3; D is unclear. CDR1 is LGHNA and CDR2 is YNFKEQ in the germline V gene. There are 15 residues in the CDR3. The ends were cut back, 0 bases at V and 2 bases at J, with 9 bases in the middle. CDR3 region: CASSQEAFSTDTQYF. CDR3 in DNA: TGTGCCAGCAGCCAAGAGGCCTTTTCCACAGATACGCAGTATTTT.

J is TRBJ2-7 and V is TRBV5-1, with 15 bases identical to TRBD2. V was pared by 4 bases and J by 9 bases, with 8 bases of the junction left unmatched. The CDR3 is 15 amino acids. Germline values: CDR1 SGHRS, CDR2 YFSETQ. The CDR3 DNA reads as TGCGCCAGCAGCCAGGGACTAGCGGGGGGCCAGGGGCAGTACTTC. Its protein product is CASSQGLAGGQGQYF. Full variable domain (rest looked up from reference TRBV5-1 and TRBJ2-7): KAGVTQTPRYLIKTRGQQVTLSCSPISGHRSVSWYQQTPGQGLQFLFEYFSETQRNKGNFPGRFSGRQFSNSRSEMNVSTLELGDSALYLCASSQGLAGGQGQYFGPGTRLTVT.

The rearrangement joins TRBV9 to TRBJ1-2, with D unclear. This CDR3 region has 14 residues. Germline V gene data show CDR1 as SGDLS and CDR2 as YYNGEE. V lost 0 bases and J 2 bases, leaving 8 bases between the germline ends. The CDR3 reads CASSVDSHNYGYTF. The CDR3 DNA follows: TGTGCCAGCAGCGTAGACAGCCACAACTATGGCTACACCTTC. The full variable domain, with the rest looked up from reference TRBV9 and TRBJ1-2, is DSGVTQTPKHLITATGQRVTLRCSPRSGDLSVYWYQQSLDQGLQFLIQYYNGEERAKGNILERFSAQQFPDLHSELNLSSLELGDSALYFCASSVDSHNYGYTFGSGTRLTVV.

The chain has TRBV27 and TRBJ1-5; 8 bases match TRBD1. This CDR3 is 14 amino acids long. V shed 3 bases and J 4 bases; nucleotides not matched to a gene: 2. Germline V gene sequence: CDR1 MNHEY, CDR2 SMNVEV (reference sequence). CDR3 sequence reads: CASSFGQGNQPQHF. In nucleotides, the CDR3 is TGTGCCAGCAGTTTCGGACAGGGTAATCAGCCCCAGCATTTT.

The V gene is TRBV29-1, the J gene TRBJ2-2; D ambiguous. Trimming removed 1 base from V and 1 base from J, with 13 bases in between. The CDR3 extends over 16 amino acids. Per germline, CDR1 SQVTM and CDR2 ANQGSEA. The CDR3 loop is CSVEGLGQLNTGELFF. CDR3 nucleotides: TGCAGCGTTGAAGGATTAGGCCAGTTGAACACCGGGGAGCTGTTTTTT.

The chain joins TRBV20-1 to TRBJ1-4; TRBD1 aligns across 7 bases. This CDR3 contains 11 residues. Germline V lookup: CDR1 DFQATT, CDR2 SNEGSKA (reference sequence). V was pared by 5 bases and J by 15 bases, with 9 bases of the junction left unmatched. The CDR3 here is CSAAQGGELFF. Written as DNA, the CDR3 is TGCAGTGCTGCCCAGGGGGGGGAATTGTTTTTT.

The V gene is TRBV28, the J gene TRBJ1-2, with TRBD1 as a possible D gene (6 bases). V was trimmed by 4 bases and J by 5 bases, leaving 11 bases between them. CDR3 length: 13 amino acids. Germline-derived CDR1 and CDR2 are MDHEN and SYDVKM. CDR3 nucleotides: TGTGCCAGCAGTTACGGGGGCGGGTATGGCTACACCTTC. This codes for CASSYGGGYGYTF.

This chain uses TRBV6-1 with TRBJ2-7; TRBD1 matches at 10 bases. The CDR3 runs to 14 residues. Unmatched junction bases numbered 6, after V lost 7 bases and J lost 3 bases. Germline V gene sequence: CDR1 MNHNS, CDR2 SASEGT. The CDR3 DNA is TGTGCCAGCACCGTCAGGACAGGGGGCTACGAGCAGTACTTC. Translation: CASTVRTGGYEQYF.

J is TRBJ2-2 and V is TRBV5-1, with 8 bases identical to TRBD1. CDR1 and CDR2 from the germline V gene are SGHRS and YFSETQ. J lost 2 bases, V lost 4 bases, and 4 bases had no gene match. The CDR3 has 15 amino acids. CDR3 amino acids: CASSKGQANTGELFF. CDR3 sequence (DNA): TGCGCCAGCAGCAAGGGACAGGCAAACACCGGGGAGCTGTTTTTT.

V usage is TRBV30 and J usage is TRBJ1-1; D is ambiguous. The CDR3 runs 14 residues. Germline CDR1 GTSNPN, CDR2 SVGIG (reference sequence). V gave up 2 bases and J gave up 1 base, with 11 bases separating them. CDR3 in amino acids: CAWSPWTGNTEAFF. The CDR3 bases are TGTGCCTGGAGTCCCTGGACTGGGAACACTGAAGCTTTCTTT.

This rearrangement joins TRBV5-1 to TRBJ2-7; TRBD1 aligns across 8 bases. The CDR3 is 13 amino acids. In germline, CDR1 is SGHRS, CDR2 YFSETQ. V lost 4 bases to trimming and J lost 6 bases; unmatched junction nucleotides: 6. The CDR3 spells CASSPGQDGEQYF. The CDR3 DNA follows: TGCGCCAGCAGCCCGGGACAGGATGGCGAGCAGTACTTC. The complete variable domain, with remaining parts taken from reference TRBV5-1 and TRBJ2-7, reads KAGVTQTPRYLIKTRGQQVTLSCSPISGHRSVSWYQQTPGQGLQFLFEYFSETQRNKGNFPGRFSGRQFSNSRSEMNVSTLELGDSALYLCASSPGQDGEQYFGPGTRLTVT.

This chain connects TRBV7-2 to TRBJ1-2; D possibly corresponds to TRBD1 (5 bases). The V end lost 7 bases, the J end lost 1 base, and 13 bases lay between the germline ends. The length of the CDR3 is 14 residues. Germline CDR1 and CDR2: SGHTA and FQGNSA. CDR3 region: CASTSGVGNYGYTF. The CDR3 DNA sequence: TGTGCCAGCACCTCGGGGGTGGGTAACTATGGCTACACCTTC.

There are a few counts of this clone. This chain's CDR3 is CASSEEEAFF. In nucleotides, the CDR3 is TGTGCCAGCAGTGAAGAGGAGGCTTTCTTT. The V call is TRBV6-1, the J call TRBJ1-1; D not resolved. The CDR3 runs 10 residues. With 1 base removed from V and 11 bases from J, the gap between germline ends came to 5 bases. CDR1 MNHNS and CDR2 SASEGT come from the germline V gene.

The J gene is TRBJ1-1, the V gene TRBV25-1; unclear D gene. V gave up 8 bases and J gave up 5 bases, with 15 bases separating them. The germline V gene has CDR1 MGHDK and CDR2 SYGVNS. The CDR3 has 13 residues. CDR3 in DNA: TGTGCCAGCCAGGCAGGCGCGAGGACTGAAGCTTTCTTT. Translated: CASQAGARTEAFF.

The chain combines TRBV6-5 with TRBJ2-7, with D unclear. The length of the CDR3 is 15 residues. V lost 1 base and J 4 bases, leaving 14 bases between the germline ends. Looked up from germline, CDR1 is MNHEY and CDR2 is SVGAGI. In nucleotides, the CDR3 is TGTGCCAGCAGTTACTTGGTGGGTCGCCAGTACGAGCAGTACTTC. Translating gives CASSYLVGRQYEQYF.

The genes are TRBV30 and TRBJ2-7, with 14 bases aligning to TRBD2. The CDR3 sequence is 19 residues long. The junction had 17 bases not matched to a gene; V was cut back by 0 bases and J by 7 bases. Germline CDR1 reads GTSNPN; CDR2 reads SVGIG (reference sequence). The CDR3 loop reads CAWSVPTSGGAGVLLEQYF. CDR3 nucleotide sequence: TGTGCCTGGAGTGTGCCGACTAGCGGGGGGGCCGGAGTTTTATTGGAGCAGTACTTC.

This clone has a handful of counts. The CDR3 sequence: CASSRGGEAEAFF. In nucleotides, the CDR3 is TGTGCCAGCAGCCGGGGGGGCGAGGCTGAAGCTTTCTTT. This sequence joins TRBV7-2 and TRBJ1-1; D might be TRBD1 (6 bases). Germline-derived CDR1 and CDR2 are SGHTA and FQGNSA. V was cut by 5 bases and J by 6 bases, with 13 bases left in between. The CDR3 has 13 amino acids.

In this sample, this clone turned up once. The chain recombines TRBV20-1 with TRBJ2-7; D not certain. The V end was cut by 3 bases, the J end by 4 bases, with 7 bases between. The CDR3 totals 11 residues. From germline, CDR1 is DFQATT and CDR2 SNEGSKA (reference sequence). CDR3 bases: TGCAGTGCTAGGAAAGAGTACGAGCAGTACTTC. This translates into CSARKEYEQYF.

This clone was observed once. The rearrangement uses TRBV12-2 and TRBJ2-7. TRBV12-2 is described as a pseudogene. This CDR3 comprises 15 residues. CDR3 sequence: CASRLGGRLSYEQYF. The DNA of the CDR3 is TGTGCAAGTCGCTTAGGGGGACGGCTCTCCTACGAGCAGTACTTC.

This clone was seen a handful of times. The chain recombines TRBV9 with TRBJ2-3; D ambiguous. This CDR3 region has 14 residues. The germline V gene encodes CDR1 SGDLS and CDR2 YYNGEE. Trimming left V 4 bases short and J 2 bases short, with 11 bases between. The DNA of the CDR3 is TGTGCCAGCAGCCCCCAGCCTTACACAGATACGCAGTATTTT. Protein sequence: CASSPQPYTDTQYF.

Here the CDR3 DNA reads TGTGCCAGCAGTGTAATAGAGGGCTACACCTTC. Translating gives CASSVIEGYTF. The rearrangement uses TRBV2 and TRBJ1-2; D gene ambiguous. Trimming pared 4 bases from V and 8 bases from J, leaving 8 bases between. This CDR3 has 11 amino acids. Looked up from germline, CDR1 is SNHLY and CDR2 is FYNNEI.

This chain joins TRBV6-5 and TRBJ1-4; D unclear. The CDR3 extends over 14 amino acids. Trimming took 8 bases from V and 9 from J, leaving 19 bases between them. Per the germline V gene, CDR1 is MNHEY and CDR2 is SVGAGI. This CDR3 is CASSKLGDWKKLFF. CDR3 DNA sequence: TGTGCCAGCTCTAAGCTTGGGGATTGGAAAAAACTGTTTTTT.

V and J are TRBV4-3 and TRBJ1-5; tentative D call: TRBD1 (6 bases). V lost 4 bases to trimming and J lost 2 bases, with 9 bases between them. Germline CDR1 LGHNA, CDR2 YSLEER. This CDR3 comprises 14 residues. CDR3 residues: CASSPDSGNQPQHF. In nucleotides, the CDR3 is TGCGCCAGCAGCCCGGACAGTGGCAATCAGCCCCAGCATTTT.

The chain joins TRBV5-1 to TRBJ2-5; D might be TRBD1 or TRBD2, each matching 6 bases. CDR1 is SGHRS, CDR2 YFSETQ, per germline. V dropped 4 bases and J dropped 4 bases, with 14 bases sitting between them. This CDR3 comprises 14 residues. CDR3 loop: CASSPAEGGETQYF. The CDR3, as DNA: TGCGCCAGCAGCCCGGCCGAGGGGGGAGAGACCCAGTACTTC. Full variable domain (remainder filled in from reference TRBV5-1 and TRBJ2-5): KAGVTQTPRYLIKTRGQQVTLSCSPISGHRSVSWYQQTPGQGLQFLFEYFSETQRNKGNFPGRFSGRQFSNSRSEMNVSTLELGDSALYLCASSPAEGGETQYFGPGTRLLVL.